The 29 T cell receptor beta chains in this list originate from one sample, sequenced in a study of response to subunit inactivated influenza vaccine. MiXCR, applied by TCRdb to the RT-PCR reads, yields one record per CDR3 protein. The repertoire consists of 700,000 to 900,000 distinct CDR3 sequences, with 20% to 25% occurring once and the leading ten covering roughly 10%. The starting material was PBMCs from blood, obtained 5 days after vaccination. The source of these receptors is a man aged 50 to 59 who received an inactivated influenza vaccine.

This clonotype was picked up a small number of times. CDR3 loop: CASISDVWGTEAFF. The CDR3 nucleotides are TGTGCCAGCATCTCCGATGTATGGGGCACTGAAGCTTTCTTT. The V and J genes are TRBV7-9 and TRBJ1-1; D call uncertain. CDR3 length: 14 amino acids. V was pared by 7 bases and J by 4 bases, with 16 bases between. Germline V lookup: CDR1 SEHNR, CDR2 FQNEAQ (reference sequence).

This clonotype was seen more than once but under ten times. The chain combines TRBV7-6 with TRBJ2-7; 11 positions match TRBD2. The CDR3 contains 16 residues. The ends lost 1 base at V and 3 bases at J; junction bases unmatched: 5. Germline CDR1 is SGHVS and CDR2 is FNYEAQ. The CDR3 protein is CASSLEASGGLYEQYF. DNA of the CDR3: TGTGCCAGCAGCTTAGAGGCTAGCGGGGGGCTCTACGAGCAGTACTTC.

V gene TRBV7-2 combines with J gene TRBJ2-7; tentatively, D is TRBD1 (5 bases). Germline values: CDR1 SGHTA, CDR2 FQGNSA. This CDR3 is built from 14 residues. Trimming left V 0 bases short and J 6 bases short, with 12 bases between. The CDR3 coding sequence is TGTGCCAGCAGCTTAGCGCCAGGGTGGGGCGAGCAGTACTTC. Protein sequence: CASSLAPGWGEQYF. Together with reference TRBV7-2 and TRBJ2-7, the CDR3 gives the full variable domain: GAGVSQSPSNKVTEKGKDVELRCDPISGHTALYWYRQSLGQGLEFLIYFQGNSAPDKSGLPSDRFSAERTGGSVSTLTIQRTQQEDSAVYLCASSLAPGWGEQYFGPGTRLTVT.

This clonotype was counted between two and nine times. The chain is built from TRBV10-3 and TRBJ2-7; D is perhaps TRBD1 (6 bases). V was shortened by 0 bases and J by 6 bases, with 12 bases between the two germline ends. The length of the CDR3 is 14 residues. Germline CDR1 and CDR2: ENHRY and SYGVKD. The CDR3 nucleotides read TGTGCCATCAGTGAGTCGCACAGGGTAGGCGAGCAGTACTTC. This codes for CAISESHRVGEQYF.

CDR3 protein: CASSPPLAEETQYF. In nucleotides, the CDR3 is TGTGCCAGCAGCCCGCCTCTAGCGGAAGAGACCCAGTACTTC. This chain uses TRBV7-9 with TRBJ2-5, with 7 bases that match TRBD2. J lost 3 bases, V lost 5 bases, and 6 bases had no gene match. Germline values: CDR1 SEHNR, CDR2 FQNEAQ (reference sequence). This CDR3 is 14 amino acids long.

The rearrangement joins TRBV7-2 to TRBJ1-6; maybe TRBD1 (6 bases). CDR3 length equals 15 residues. With 3 bases removed from V and 10 bases from J, the gap between germline ends came to 16 bases. Looked up from germline, CDR1 is SGHTA and CDR2 is FQGNSA. Here the CDR3 DNA reads TGTGCCAGCAGCTTGGGTACAGGGATGGAGTCACCCCTCCACTTT. Its translation: CASSLGTGMESPLHF.

This clonotype has at least ten counts. The gene calls are TRBV20-1 and TRBJ2-5, with 9 bases matching TRBD2. J lost 1 base, V lost 0 bases, and 6 bases had no gene match. CDR1 is DFQATT, CDR2 SNEGSKA, per germline (reference sequence). This CDR3 spans 16 amino acids. In DNA form, the CDR3 reads TGCAGTGCTAGAGATCCTTTACTAGCGGGCCAAGAGACCCAGTACTTC. It is translated as CSARDPLLAGQETQYF.

This clonotype was seen at least ten times. The chain has TRBV20-1 and TRBJ2-3; D is possibly TRBD1 or TRBD2 (5 bases each). CDR3 length equals 14 residues. Trimming cost V 3 bases and J 0 bases, with 10 bases left between them. Germline assignment: CDR1 DFQATT and CDR2 SNEGSKA (reference sequence). Here the CDR3 DNA reads TGCAGTGCTAGTAAGGGACCGAGCACAGATACGCAGTATTTT. Residues: CSASKGPSTDTQYF.

There are many counts of this clonotype. The chain recombines TRBV5-1 with TRBJ2-2; D gene uncertain. Germline CDR1 SGHRS, CDR2 YFSETQ. Trimming took 0 bases from V and 7 from J, leaving 10 bases between them. The CDR3 sequence is 14 residues long. The CDR3 sequence is CASSLVSTGGELFF. DNA for the CDR3: TGCGCCAGCAGCTTGGTGTCCACTGGCGGGGAGCTGTTTTTT. Filled out from reference TRBV5-1 and TRBJ2-2, the complete variable domain reads KAGVTQTPRYLIKTRGQQVTLSCSPISGHRSVSWYQQTPGQGLQFLFEYFSETQRNKGNFPGRFSGRQFSNSRSEMNVSTLELGDSALYLCASSLVSTGGELFFGEGSRLTVL.

This chain connects TRBV15 to TRBJ2-7, with D maybe TRBD1 (6 bases). This CDR3 has 16 amino acids. V was trimmed by 0 bases and J by 1 base, leaving 13 bases between them. CDR1 and CDR2 (germline): LNHNV, YYDKDF (reference sequence). The CDR3 DNA sequence: TGTGCCACCAGCAGAGATCAGGGGACCGGTTCCTACGAGCAGTACTTC. Its translation: CATSRDQGTGSYEQYF.

This clonotype was recorded a few times. The J gene is TRBJ1-4, the V gene TRBV29-1, with 8 bases that match TRBD1. Germline V gene data show CDR1 as SQVTM and CDR2 as ANQGSEA. Unmatched junction bases numbered 10, after V lost 7 bases and J lost 0 bases. The length of the CDR3 is 16 residues. The CDR3 region has the DNA TGCAGCGCCTCGGGACAGGAGATAGCAACTAATGAAAAACTGTTTTTT. It specifies CSASGQEIATNEKLFF.

This clonotype was seen only a few times. The CDR3 DNA reads TGTGCCAGCAGTTTCCTAGACAGGGTCACAGATACGCAGTATTTT. This sequence encodes CASSFLDRVTDTQYF. The chain has TRBV28 and TRBJ2-3; TRBD1 matches 7 bases. CDR1 MDHEN and CDR2 SYDVKM come from the germline V gene. The CDR3 covers 15 residues. V shed 3 bases and J 2 bases; nucleotides not matched to a gene: 5. Based on the CDR3 plus reference TRBV28 and TRBJ2-3, the full variable domain is DVKVTQSSRYLVKRTGEKVFLECVQDMDHENMFWYRQDPGLGLRLIYFSYDVKMKEKGDIPEGYSVSREKKERFSLILESASTNQTSMYLCASSFLDRVTDTQYFGPGTRLTVL.

This clonotype came up a few times. This chain links TRBV10-3 with TRBJ2-7; D gene unclear. With 5 bases removed from V and 5 bases from J, the gap between germline ends came to 13 bases. CDR1 is ENHRY, CDR2 SYGVKD, per germline. The CDR3 extends over 13 amino acids. This CDR3 reads CAISLSPRDEQYF. The CDR3 DNA sequence: TGTGCCATCAGTCTTTCCCCCCGGGACGAGCAGTACTTC.

This sequence joins TRBV5-1 and TRBJ2-7, with 7 bases that match TRBD2. J gave up 4 bases and V 3 bases, and 4 bases lay outside the gene matches. The germline gives CDR1 SGHRS, CDR2 YFSETQ. This CDR3 region has 13 residues. The CDR3 loop reads CASSWEGEYEQYF. In nucleotides, the CDR3 is TGCGCCAGCAGCTGGGAGGGCGAGTACGAGCAGTACTTC.

This clonotype was seen more than once but under ten times. The rearrangement joins TRBV7-2 to TRBJ2-1, with 7 bases lining up with TRBD2. This CDR3 region has 16 residues. Per the germline V gene, CDR1 is SGHTA and CDR2 is FQGNSA. Losses at the gene ends were 0 bases for V and 3 bases for J; bases not matched to a gene: 5. The CDR3 sequence is CASSLAGSGHYNEQFF. The CDR3 DNA sequence: TGTGCCAGCAGCTTAGCGGGTAGCGGGCACTACAATGAGCAGTTCTTC.

The rearrangement uses TRBV5-1 and TRBJ2-7, with 7 nucleotides matching TRBD1. The CDR3 totals 13 residues. Trimming cost V 0 bases and J 6 bases; bases outside gene matches: 3. The germline V gene encodes CDR1 SGHRS and CDR2 YFSETQ. The CDR3 spells CASSLGDSPEQYF. In nucleotides, the CDR3 is TGCGCCAGCAGCTTGGGGGACAGTCCCGAGCAGTACTTC.

The rearrangement links TRBV5-5 to TRBJ2-5; D not resolved. The V gene's germline CDR1 is SGHKS and CDR2 YYEKEE (reference sequence). V lost 9 bases, J lost 5 bases, and 20 bases lay in between. There are 14 residues in the CDR3. This chain's CDR3 is CATSTRAGQETQYF. Here the CDR3 DNA reads TGTGCCACCTCCACCCGGGCCGGGCAGGAGACCCAGTACTTC. Filled out from reference TRBV5-5 and TRBJ2-5, the complete variable domain reads DAGVTQSPTHLIKTRGQQVTLRCSPISGHKSVSWYQQVLGQGPQFIFQYYEKEERGRGNFPDRFSARQFPNYSSELNVNALLLGDSALYLCATSTRAGQETQYFGPGTRLLVL.

The J gene is TRBJ2-2, the V gene TRBV14; 9 bases align to TRBD1. Per the germline V gene, CDR1 is SGHDN and CDR2 is FVKESK. The CDR3 loop spans 17 amino acids. Trimming cost V 3 bases and J 6 bases; bases outside gene matches: 11. CDR3 residues: CASSHLPGTGIAGELFF. The DNA of the CDR3 is TGTGCCAGCAGCCACCTCCCCGGGACAGGGATCGCCGGGGAGCTGTTTTTT.

This clonotype was observed many times. This chain connects TRBV20-1 to TRBJ2-7; 12 nucleotides agree with TRBD2. CDR3 length: 18 amino acids. V was pared by 6 bases and J by 1 base, with 16 bases of the junction left unmatched. CDR1 is DFQATT and CDR2 is SNEGSKA in the germline V gene (reference sequence). The CDR3 loop reads CSAQEPWPTSGGSYEQYF. For the CDR3, the DNA is TGCAGTGCCCAAGAACCCTGGCCGACTAGCGGGGGTTCCTACGAGCAGTACTTC.

This rearrangement joins TRBV7-2 to TRBJ2-7; no reliable D call. V lost 1 base and J lost 7, with 14 bases in between. The V gene's germline CDR1 is SGHTA and CDR2 FQGNSA. This CDR3 is 14 amino acids long. Here the CDR3 DNA reads TGTGCCAGCAGCTTAGGTTTAAGGGCCTGGGAGCAGTACTTC. This translates into CASSLGLRAWEQYF.

The chain is built from TRBV20-1 and TRBJ1-6; D unresolved. The germline gives CDR1 DFQATT, CDR2 SNEGSKA (reference sequence). V was clipped by 7 bases and J by 6 bases, with 13 bases between them. CDR3 length: 13 residues. CDR3: CSVRVSPNSPLHF. The CDR3 nucleotides are TGCAGTGTCCGGGTATCACCTAATTCACCCCTCCACTTT.

In this sample, this clonotype turned up a few times. This chain connects TRBV18 to TRBJ1-1; D possibly corresponds to TRBD1 (5 bases). Trimming pared 5 bases from V and 2 bases from J, leaving 6 bases between. The CDR3 spans 12 residues. Germline CDR1 is KGHSH and CDR2 is LQKENI. CDR3 residues: CASSGANTEAFF. CDR3 sequence (DNA): TGTGCCAGCTCAGGGGCCAACACTGAAGCTTTCTTT.

This clonotype showed up many times. The V call is TRBV5-1, the J call TRBJ2-5; 7 nucleotides line up with TRBD1. J was trimmed by 2 bases and V by 0 bases; bases with no gene match: 1. The CDR3 has 14 amino acids. From germline, CDR1 is SGHRS and CDR2 YFSETQ. The CDR3, as DNA: TGCGCCAGCAGCTTGGCGGGACAGCAAGAGACCCAGTACTTC. This encodes CASSLAGQQETQYF.

The gene calls are TRBV6-2 or TRBV6-3 and TRBJ2-1; TRBD2 aligns across 8 bases. There are 14 residues in the CDR3. J gave up 6 bases and V 6 bases, and 7 bases lay outside the gene matches. Germline loops: CDR1 MNHEY, CDR2 SVGEGT. The CDR3 nucleotides read TGTGCCAGCAGCTCCGGGACTAGAGGCAATGAGCAGTTCTTC. It specifies CASSSGTRGNEQFF.

A few counts support this clonotype. The chain recombines TRBV12-3 or TRBV12-4 with TRBJ2-6; D gene uncertain. There are 14 residues in the CDR3. Trimming cost V 3 bases and J 10 bases, with 13 bases left between them. The CDR3 sequence: CASSLSAEINVLTF. DNA for the CDR3: TGTGCCAGCAGTTTGTCTGCAGAGATTAACGTCCTGACTTTC.

The count of this clonotype is one. The chain recombines TRBV4-2 with TRBJ2-3; a weak D match, TRBD2 (5 bases). Per the germline V gene, CDR1 is LGHNA and CDR2 is YNFKEQ. CDR3 length equals 14 residues. V dropped 0 bases and J dropped 4 bases, with 8 bases sitting between them. The chain's CDR3 is CASSQELEADTQYF. As DNA, the CDR3 is TGTGCCAGCAGCCAAGAATTGGAGGCAGATACGCAGTATTTT.

This clonotype has a handful of counts. V gene TRBV6-1 combines with J gene TRBJ2-3; 7 positions agree with TRBD2. J gave up 3 bases and V 4 bases, and 1 base lay outside the gene matches. Germline CDR1 is MNHNS and CDR2 is SASEGT. The CDR3 covers 13 residues. DNA of the CDR3: TGTGCCAGCAGTGGAGCGGGGACAGATACGCAGTATTTT. Amino acids: CASSGAGTDTQYF.

In this sample, this clonotype turned up a few times. CDR3 DNA: TGCAGCCCTGAGTTCGGACAGGGGAGGATTTCTCCTGCCCTAGCCTCCTACGAGCAGTACTTC. Its translation: CSPEFGQGRISPALASYEQYF. The chain has TRBV29-1 and TRBJ2-7; 9 bases are a match to TRBD1. Germline trimming cut 8 bases from V and 0 bases from J; bases unmatched to any gene: 29. Looked up from germline, CDR1 is SQVTM and CDR2 is ANQGSEA. The CDR3 is 21 amino acids.

The chain employs TRBV5-1 and TRBJ2-3; D is unresolved. In germline, CDR1 is SGHRS, CDR2 YFSETQ. The CDR3 runs 15 residues. Between the trimmed V and J ends, which lost 5 bases and 0 bases, there was a span of 13 bases. CDR3 DNA: TGCGCCAGCAGACCTGACATTCATAGCACAGATACGCAGTATTTT. Its protein is CASRPDIHSTDTQYF.